This T cell receptor beta chain was sequenced during a study of shared clonotypes between healthy human individuals. About the study: Each donor had three CD4 naive, three CD4 memory, two CD8 naive and one CD8 memory plate. Findings of the study overall: For naive CD4 cells, around 5% of clonotypes were shared across a handful of donors.

The assay was run at deep level. In the authors' workflow: Quality scores were absent from the junction-only immunoSEQ sequences, so filtering differed. Measured with immunoSEQ multiplex PCR; TCRdb has only the in-frame clones, and not every one. That table supplies the V and J calls and clone size; D and trimming were determined from the DNA. The sample has 190,000 or so clones, approximately 61% seen once. CDR1 is SGHVS, CDR2 FQNEAQ, per germline. V lost 5 bases and J 1 base, leaving 20 bases between the germline ends. The CDR3 runs to 17 residues. A word on this clone: As yet, its antigen is unknown.

The origin of this receptor is a man in his thirties or forties in good health. The rearrangement joins TRBV7-8 to TRBJ1-2; D uncertain. Sequencing input: memory CD4+ T cells sorted from blood. Subset here: CD45RA-negative fraction. CDR3 amino acids: CASSPQRGPSLNYGYTF. DNA for the CDR3: TGTGCCAGCAGCCCCCAACGAGGGCCCTCTCTTAACTATGGCTACACCTTC.